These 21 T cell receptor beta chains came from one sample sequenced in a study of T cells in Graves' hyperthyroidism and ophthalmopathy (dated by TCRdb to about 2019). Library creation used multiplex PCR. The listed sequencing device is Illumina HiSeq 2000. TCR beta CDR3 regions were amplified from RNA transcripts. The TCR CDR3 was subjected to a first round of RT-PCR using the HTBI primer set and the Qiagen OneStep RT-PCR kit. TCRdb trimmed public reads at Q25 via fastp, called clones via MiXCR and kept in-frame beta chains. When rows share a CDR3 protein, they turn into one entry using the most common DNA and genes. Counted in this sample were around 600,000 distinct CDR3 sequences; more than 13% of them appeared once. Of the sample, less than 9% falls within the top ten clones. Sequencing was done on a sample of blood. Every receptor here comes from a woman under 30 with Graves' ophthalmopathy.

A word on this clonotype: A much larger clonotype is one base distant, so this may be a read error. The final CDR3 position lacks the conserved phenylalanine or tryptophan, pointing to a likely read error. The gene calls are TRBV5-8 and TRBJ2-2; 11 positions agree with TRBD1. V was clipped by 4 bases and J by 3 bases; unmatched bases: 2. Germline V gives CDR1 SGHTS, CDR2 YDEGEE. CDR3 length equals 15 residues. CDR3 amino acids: CASSLGQGDTGELFS. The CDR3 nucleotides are TGTGCCAGCAGCCTGGGACAGGGGGACACCGGGGAGCTGTTTTCT.

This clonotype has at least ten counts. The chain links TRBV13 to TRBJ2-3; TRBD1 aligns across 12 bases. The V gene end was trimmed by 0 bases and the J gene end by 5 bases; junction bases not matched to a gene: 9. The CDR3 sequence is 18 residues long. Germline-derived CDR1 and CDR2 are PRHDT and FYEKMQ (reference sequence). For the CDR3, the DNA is TGTGCCAGCAGCTTAGGGGCTCTGGGACAGGGGGCGATAGATACGCAGTATTTT. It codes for CASSLGALGQGAIDTQYF.

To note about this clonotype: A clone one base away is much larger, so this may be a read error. The CDR3 DNA sequence: TGTGCCAGCAGTTTATTTGTCTCTTCCTACGAGCAGTACTTC. Residues: CASSLFVSSYEQYF. The J gene is TRBJ2-7, the V gene TRBV27; no clear D. In germline, CDR1 is MNHEY, CDR2 SMNVEV (reference sequence). V lost 1 base and J 1 base, leaving 8 bases between the germline ends. This CDR3 has 14 residues.

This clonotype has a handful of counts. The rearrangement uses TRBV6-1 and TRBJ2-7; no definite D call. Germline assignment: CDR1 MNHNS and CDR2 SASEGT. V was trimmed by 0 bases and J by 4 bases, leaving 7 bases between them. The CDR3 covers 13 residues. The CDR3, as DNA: TGTGCCAGCAGTGAAGCATCAGGTTACGAGCAGTACTTC. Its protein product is CASSEASGYEQYF.

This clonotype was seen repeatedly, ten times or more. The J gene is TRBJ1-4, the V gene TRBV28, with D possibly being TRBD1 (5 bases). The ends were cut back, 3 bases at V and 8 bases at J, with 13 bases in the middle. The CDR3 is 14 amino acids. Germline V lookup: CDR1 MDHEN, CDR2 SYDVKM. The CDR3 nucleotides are TGTGCCAGCAGTTTTCTGAGGGGTAGGGAAAAACTGTTTTTT. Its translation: CASSFLRGREKLFF.

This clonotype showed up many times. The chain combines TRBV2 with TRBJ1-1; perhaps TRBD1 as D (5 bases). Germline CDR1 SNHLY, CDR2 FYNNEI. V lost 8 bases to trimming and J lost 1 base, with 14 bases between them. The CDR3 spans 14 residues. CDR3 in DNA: TGTGCCAGCTCCCGGGACCCTAAGAACACTGAAGCTTTCTTT. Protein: CASSRDPKNTEAFF.

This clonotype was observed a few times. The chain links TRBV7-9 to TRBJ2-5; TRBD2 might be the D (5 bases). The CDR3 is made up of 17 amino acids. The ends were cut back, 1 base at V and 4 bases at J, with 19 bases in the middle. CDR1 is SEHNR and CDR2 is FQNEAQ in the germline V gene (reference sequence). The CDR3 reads CASSLGPGGGTRETQYF. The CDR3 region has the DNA TGTGCCAGCAGCTTAGGACCGGGTGGAGGAACCAGAGAGACCCAGTACTTC.

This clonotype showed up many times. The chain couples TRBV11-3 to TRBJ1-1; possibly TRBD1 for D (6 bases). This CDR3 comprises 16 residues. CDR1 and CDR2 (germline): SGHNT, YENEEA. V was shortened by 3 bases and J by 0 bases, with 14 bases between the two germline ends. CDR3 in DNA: TGTGCCAGCAGCTTGGGGGGCTTCGAGGTGAACACTGAAGCTTTCTTT. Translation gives CASSLGGFEVNTEAFF. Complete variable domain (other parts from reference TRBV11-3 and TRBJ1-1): EAGVVQSPRYKIIEKKQPVAFWCNPISGHNTLYWYLQNLGQGPELLIRYENEEAVDDSQLPKDRFSAERLKGVDSTLKIQPAELGDSAVYLCASSLGGFEVNTEAFFGQGTRLTVV.

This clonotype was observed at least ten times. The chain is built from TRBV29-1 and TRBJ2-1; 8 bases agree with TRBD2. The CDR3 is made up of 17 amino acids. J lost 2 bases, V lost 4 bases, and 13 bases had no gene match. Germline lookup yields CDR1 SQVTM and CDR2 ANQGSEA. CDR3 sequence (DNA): TGCAGCGTTGTCGGGTTGGACGGGAGGGCCCCCTACAATGAGCAGTTCTTC. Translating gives CSVVGLDGRAPYNEQFF.

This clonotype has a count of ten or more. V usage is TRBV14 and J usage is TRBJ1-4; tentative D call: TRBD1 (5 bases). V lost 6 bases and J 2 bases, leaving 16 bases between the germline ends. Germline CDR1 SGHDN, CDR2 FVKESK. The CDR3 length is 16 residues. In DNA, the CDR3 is TGTGCCAGCAGACCGGGGGACCGGTGGACTAATGAAAAACTGTTTTTT. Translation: CASRPGDRWTNEKLFF.

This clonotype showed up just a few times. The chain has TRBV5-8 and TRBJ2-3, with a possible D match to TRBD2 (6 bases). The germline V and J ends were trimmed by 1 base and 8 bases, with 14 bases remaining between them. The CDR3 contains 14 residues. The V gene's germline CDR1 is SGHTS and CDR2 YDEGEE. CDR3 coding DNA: TGTGCCAGCAGCTTGAGCGGACGGCGGGGTACGCAGTATTTT. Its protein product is CASSLSGRRGTQYF.

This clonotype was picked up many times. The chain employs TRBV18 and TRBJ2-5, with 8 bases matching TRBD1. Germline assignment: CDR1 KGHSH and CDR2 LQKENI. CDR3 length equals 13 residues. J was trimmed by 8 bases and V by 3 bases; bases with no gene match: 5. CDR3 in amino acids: CASSPGQGITQYF. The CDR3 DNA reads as TGTGCCAGCTCACCCGGACAGGGTATAACCCAGTACTTC.

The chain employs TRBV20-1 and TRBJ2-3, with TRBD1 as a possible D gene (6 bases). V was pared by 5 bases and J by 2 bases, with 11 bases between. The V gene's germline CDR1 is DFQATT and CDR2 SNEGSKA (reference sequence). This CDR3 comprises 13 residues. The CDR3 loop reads CSAGDTTTDTQYF. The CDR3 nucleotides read TGCAGTGCTGGGGACACAACCACAGATACGCAGTATTTT.

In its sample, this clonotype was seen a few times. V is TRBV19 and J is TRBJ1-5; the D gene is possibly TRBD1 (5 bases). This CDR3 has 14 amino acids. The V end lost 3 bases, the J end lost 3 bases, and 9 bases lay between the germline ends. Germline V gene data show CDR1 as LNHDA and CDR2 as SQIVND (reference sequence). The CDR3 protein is CASSIVGLNQPQHF. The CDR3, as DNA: TGTGCCAGTAGTATTGTGGGGCTCAATCAGCCCCAGCATTTT.

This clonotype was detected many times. The CDR3 protein is CSASGSGTITDTQYF. CDR3 bases: TGCAGTGCTAGCGGTAGCGGGACGATCACAGATACGCAGTATTTT. The chain combines TRBV20-1 with TRBJ2-3, with 8 bases aligning to TRBD2. The CDR3 is 15 amino acids. Germline CDR1 is DFQATT and CDR2 is SNEGSKA (reference sequence). Trimming removed 3 bases from V and 2 bases from J; junction bases left unmatched: 7.

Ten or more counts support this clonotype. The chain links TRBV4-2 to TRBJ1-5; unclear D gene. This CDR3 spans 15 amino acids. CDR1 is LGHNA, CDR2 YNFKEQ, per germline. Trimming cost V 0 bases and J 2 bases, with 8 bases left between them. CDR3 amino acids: CASSQEDAGNQPQHF. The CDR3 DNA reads TGTGCCAGCAGCCAAGAGGACGCAGGCAATCAGCCCCAGCATTTT.

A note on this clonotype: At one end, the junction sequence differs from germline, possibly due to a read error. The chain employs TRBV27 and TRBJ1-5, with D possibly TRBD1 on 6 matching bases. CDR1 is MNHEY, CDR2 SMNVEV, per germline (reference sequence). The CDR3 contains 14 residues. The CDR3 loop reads CASSQGSGNQSQHF. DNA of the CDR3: TGTGCCAGCAGTCAGGGGTCCGGCAATCAGTCCCAGCATTTT.

This chain's CDR3 is CASSPKSSGIDTQYF. The CDR3 DNA reads TGTGCCAGCAGCCCCAAATCCTCCGGGATCGATACGCAGTATTTT. The J gene is TRBJ2-3, the V gene TRBV11-3, with D possibly TRBD2 on 5 matching bases. Per germline, CDR1 SGHNT and CDR2 YENEEA. The CDR3 runs to 15 residues. Between the trimmed V and J ends, which lost 5 bases and 6 bases, there was a span of 18 bases.

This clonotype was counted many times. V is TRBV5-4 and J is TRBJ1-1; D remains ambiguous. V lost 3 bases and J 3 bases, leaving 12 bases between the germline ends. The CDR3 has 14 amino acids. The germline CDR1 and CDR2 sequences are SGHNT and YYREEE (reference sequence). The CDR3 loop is CASSSLAGDTEAFF. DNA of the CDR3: TGTGCCAGCAGCTCCTTGGCCGGAGACACTGAAGCTTTCTTT.

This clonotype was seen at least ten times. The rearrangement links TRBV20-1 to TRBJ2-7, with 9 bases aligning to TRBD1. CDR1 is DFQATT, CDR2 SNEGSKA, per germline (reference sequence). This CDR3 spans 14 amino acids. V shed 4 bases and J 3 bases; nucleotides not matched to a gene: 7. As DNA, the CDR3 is TGCAGTGCTAACCGGGACAGGGAGTTCTACGAGCAGTACTTC. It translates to CSANRDREFYEQYF.

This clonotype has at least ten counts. CDR3 in amino acids: CASMSSGGKQYF. DNA for the CDR3: TGTGCCAGCATGAGTAGTGGGGGCAAGCAGTACTTC. The J gene is TRBJ2-7, the V gene TRBV2, with D maybe TRBD1 (6 bases). This CDR3 has 12 residues. Germline V CDR1 and CDR2: SNHLY, FYNNEI. Trimming shortened V by 7 bases and J by 8 bases, and 15 bases separated the two germline ends.